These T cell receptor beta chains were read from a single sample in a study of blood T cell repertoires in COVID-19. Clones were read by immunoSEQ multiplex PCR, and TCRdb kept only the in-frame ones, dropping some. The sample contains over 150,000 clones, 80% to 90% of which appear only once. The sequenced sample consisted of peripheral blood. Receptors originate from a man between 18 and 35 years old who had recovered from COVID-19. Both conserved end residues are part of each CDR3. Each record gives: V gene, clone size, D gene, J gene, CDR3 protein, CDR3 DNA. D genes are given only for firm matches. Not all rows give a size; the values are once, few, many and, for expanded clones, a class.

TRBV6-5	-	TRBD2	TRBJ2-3	CASSYSTGGVSDTQYF	TGTGCCAGCAGTTACTCTACGGGAGGAGTGTCAGATACGCAGTATTTT
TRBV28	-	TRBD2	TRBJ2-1	CASSLLRLAGYNEQFF	TGTGCCAGCAGTTTACTTCGGCTAGCGGGGTACAATGAGCAGTTCTTC
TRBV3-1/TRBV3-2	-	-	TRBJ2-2	CASSQTTTLSTGELFF	TGTGCCAGCAGCCAAACAACTACTCTTTCCACCGGGGAGCTGTTTTTT
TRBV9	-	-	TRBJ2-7	CASSVDPSASYEQYF	TGTGCCAGCAGCGTAGACCCTAGTGCGTCCTACGAGCAGTACTTC
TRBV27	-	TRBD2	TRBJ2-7	CASSFAPPSGPREQYF	TGTGCCAGCAGTTTTGCCCCGCCTAGCGGGCCCCGGGAGCAGTACTTC
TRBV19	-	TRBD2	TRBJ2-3	CASSIVREGDTQYF	TGTGCCAGTAGTATAGTCCGGGAGGGAGATACGCAGTATTTT
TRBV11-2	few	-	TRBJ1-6	CASSIFVANSPLHF	TGTGCCAGCAGCATTTTCGTGGCTAATTCACCCCTCCACTTT
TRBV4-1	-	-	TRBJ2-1	CASSQGQYNEQFF	TGCGCCAGCAGCCAAGGACAGTACAATGAGCAGTTCTTC
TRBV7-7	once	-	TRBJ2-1	CASSPLPGLLNEQFF	TGTGCTAGCAGCCCACTACCGGGACTTCTCAATGAGCAGTTCTTC
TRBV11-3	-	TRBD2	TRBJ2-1	CASSLGGGRSYNEQFF	TGTGCCAGCAGCTTAGGAGGCGGGAGAAGTTACAATGAGCAGTTCTTC
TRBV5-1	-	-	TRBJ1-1	CASSLTLNTEAFF	TGCGCCAGCAGCTTGACTCTAAACACTGAAGCTTTCTTT
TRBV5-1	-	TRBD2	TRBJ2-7	CASSPAGGTSQEQYF	TGCGCCAGCAGCCCGGCGGGGGGGACTAGTCAGGAGCAGTACTTC
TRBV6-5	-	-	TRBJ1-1	CASIQRDEAFF	TGTGCCAGCATCCAACGAGATGAAGCTTTCTTT
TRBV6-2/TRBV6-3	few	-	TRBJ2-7	CASSLGTRGEQYF	TGTGCCAGCAGTCTGGGGACGCGGGGCGAGCAGTACTTC
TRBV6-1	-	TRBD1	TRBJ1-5	CASSARQGAGSNQPQHF	TGTGCCAGCAGTGCCCGACAGGGGGCGGGGAGCAATCAGCCCCAGCATTTT
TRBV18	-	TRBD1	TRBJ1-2	CASSPPGQSTVYGYTF	TGTGCCAGCTCACCACCGGGACAGAGTACCGTGTATGGCTACACCTTC
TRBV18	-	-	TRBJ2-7	CASSPVGGAVSYEQYF	TGTGCCAGCTCTCCAGTCGGGGGAGCAGTCTCCTACGAGCAGTACTTC
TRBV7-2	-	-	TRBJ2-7	CASSLALGGKAYEQYF	TGTGCCAGCAGCTTAGCCCTGGGGGGTAAGGCCTACGAGCAGTACTTC
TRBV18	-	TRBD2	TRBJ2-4	CASSLREGFKNIQYF	TGTGCCAGCTCACTCAGGGAGGGTTTCAAAAACATTCAGTACTTC
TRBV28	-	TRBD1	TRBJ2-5	CASTRGQTLVAQYF	TGTGCCAGCACTCGGGGACAGACCCTAGTGGCCCAGTACTTC
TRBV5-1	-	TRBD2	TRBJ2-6	CASSLSGRAFVGANVLTF	TGCGCCAGCAGCTTGAGCGGGAGGGCCTTCGTTGGGGCCAACGTCCTGACTTTC
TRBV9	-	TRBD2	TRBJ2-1	CASSGSSGTYNEQFF	TGTGCCAGCAGCGGCTCTAGCGGTACCTACAATGAGCAGTTCTTC
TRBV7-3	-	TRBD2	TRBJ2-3	CASSLSERGRMGTDTQYF	TGTGCCAGCAGCTTATCCGAGCGGGGCCGCATGGGCACAGATACGCAGTATTTT
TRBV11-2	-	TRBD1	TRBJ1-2	CASSEQGNYGYTF	TGTGCCAGCTCGGAACAGGGGAACTATGGCTACACCTTC
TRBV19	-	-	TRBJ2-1	CASRQDHRGNEQFF	TGTGCCAGTAGACAGGACCATCGAGGCAATGAGCAGTTCTTC
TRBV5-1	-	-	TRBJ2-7	CASSTTRGREQYF	TGCGCCAGCAGCACTACCCGGGGTAGGGAGCAGTACTTC
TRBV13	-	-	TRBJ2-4	CASSLREAKNIQYF	TGTGCCAGCAGCTTACGGGAAGCCAAAAACATTCAGTACTTC
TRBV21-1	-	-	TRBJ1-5	CASSKAGQDLQPQHF	TGTGCCAGCAGCAAAGCCGGACAGGACCTTCAGCCCCAGCATTTT
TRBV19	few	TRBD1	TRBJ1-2	CASSMGTVNYGYTF	TGTGCCAGTAGTATGGGGACAGTTAACTATGGCTACACCTTC
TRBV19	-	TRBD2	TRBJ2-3	CASSGTSPTQYF	TGTGCCAGTAGTGGGACTAGCCCTACGCAGTATTTT
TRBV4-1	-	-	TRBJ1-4	CASSQRFTTNEKLFF	TGCGCCAGCAGCCAGCGGTTTACAACTAATGAAAAACTGTTTTTT
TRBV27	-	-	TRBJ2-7	CASSQLGGYGSEQYF	TGTGCCAGCAGTCAGCTAGGGGGATATGGCTCCGAGCAGTACTTC
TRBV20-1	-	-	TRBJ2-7	CSASLEGGQYF	TGCAGTGCTAGCTTGGAGGGAGGGCAGTACTTC
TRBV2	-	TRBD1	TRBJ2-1	CASSESGGNEQFF	TGTGCCAGCAGTGAGTCAGGGGGCAATGAGCAGTTCTTC
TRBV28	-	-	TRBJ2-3	CASSRLEEVDTQYF	TGTGCCAGCAGCCGCCTCGAGGAGGTAGATACGCAGTATTTT
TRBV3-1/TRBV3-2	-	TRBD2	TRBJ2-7	CASSQDQVRASGPYEQYF	TGTGCCAGCAGCCAAGATCAAGTCAGGGCTAGCGGTCCCTACGAGCAGTACTTC